The sample holds a few counts of the clone carrying this T cell receptor beta chain. The entry originates in a study of human T cells and chemical hapten exposure. About the study: Patients, mostly women, had alopecia areata, alopecia totalis or alopecia universalis.

Time point here: patch test 3, about 24 weeks after DPC sensitization. Sample treatment: therapeutic diphenylcyclopropenone sensitization with weekly scalp DPC. The germline V and J ends were trimmed by 4 bases and 4 bases, with 22 bases remaining between them. This CDR3 is 17 amino acids long. CDR1 and CDR2 from the germline V gene are LGHNA and YSLEER. Unique molecular identifiers were affixed to discrete cDNA molecules within the library. Per the original methods: A per-sample median of roughly 96,000 TCRs was observed, with counts ranging from roughly 23,224 to 750,000. TCRdb analysed the RACE reads with MiXCR anew, one entry per CDR3 protein. The V and J calls and clone size come from TCRdb's table, not from the authors' own analysis. The sample consists of 150,000 to 200,000 distinct CDR3 sequences, roughly a quarter of them appearing once.

Sequenced here: whole blood, sampled in connection with sensitization to the hapten diphenylcyclopropenone (DPC). J is TRBJ2-5 and V is TRBV4-3; a weak D match, TRBD1 (6 bases). The TCR sequence derives from a woman between 35 and 50 years old with alopecia areata. Some clones in this sample may be carry-over from other donors' samples. As DNA, the CDR3 is TGCGCCAGCAGCCTGGAACCCGTCGGCCAGGGGATAGAGACCCAGTACTTC. It yields the protein CASSLEPVGQGIETQYF.